Listed below are T cell receptor beta chains from one sample, sequenced in a study of post-analysis software for immune sequencing data. Each CDR3 protein gets one entry after TCRdb re-called the PCR reads with MiXCR. The sample gives 750,000 to 950,000 distinct CDR3 sequences, about 50% of which show up once; approximately 4.2% is in the top ten. The sequenced material came from blood. These receptors all come from a girl aged 10-17 years with multiple sclerosis. The CDR3 runs from the conserved cysteine through the conserved F or W. D genes are given only for firm matches. Only part of the rows carry a size: once, few, many, or a class if the clone is expanded.

14,few,TRBV6-5,.,TRBJ2-6,CASSYGTGANVLTF,TGTGCCAGCAGTTATGGCACTGGGGCCAACGTCCTGACTTTC
14,.,TRBV29-1,.,TRBJ2-7,CSVEVGQKAIEQYF,TGCAGCGTTGAAGTTGGACAGAAGGCTATCGAGCAGTACTTC
13,.,TRBV12-3/TRBV12-4,.,TRBJ1-2,CASSFAALGGYTF,TGTGCCAGCAGTTTTGCAGCGTTGGGCGGCTACACCTTC
13,.,TRBV3-1,TRBD1,TRBJ2-3,CASKGQGADTQYF,TGTGCCAGCAAAGGACAGGGGGCAGATACGCAGTATTTT
15,.,TRBV3-1,.,TRBJ2-7,CASSLMDSRSYEQYF,TGTGCCAGCAGCCTGATGGACAGCCGATCCTACGAGCAGTACTTC
14,.,TRBV5-6,.,TRBJ1-1,CASSYGRVNTEAFF,TGTGCCAGCAGCTACGGACGAGTGAACACTGAAGCTTTCTTT
16,.,TRBV20-1,.,TRBJ2-1,CSARGERRSGYNEQFF,TGCAGTGCTAGAGGTGAAAGGAGATCGGGGTACAATGAGCAGTTCTTC
15,.,TRBV20-1,TRBD1,TRBJ1-6,CSATEGTGVNSPLHF,TGCAGTGCTACCGAAGGGACAGGGGTGAATTCACCCCTCCACTTT
15,.,TRBV7-8,.,TRBJ1-1,CASSLVLAGNTEAFF,TGTGCCAGCAGCTTAGTTCTGGCAGGGAACACTGAAGCTTTCTTT
12,.,TRBV3-1,.,TRBJ2-7,CASTSSSYEQYF,TGTGCCAGCACCTCGAGCTCCTACGAGCAGTACTTC
16,.,TRBV12-3/TRBV12-4,TRBD2,TRBJ2-7,CASTSGLAGVLDIRYF,TGTGCCAGCACCTCCGGACTAGCGGGAGTCTTAGACATTCGGTACTTC
14,.,TRBV15,.,TRBJ2-4,CATSRDRTVNIQYF,TGTGCCACCAGCAGAGATAGGACAGTGAACATTCAGTACTTC
14,many,TRBV11-2,.,TRBJ2-4,CASSLSRGQNIQYF,TGTGCCAGCAGCTTATCTCGGGGGCAAAACATTCAGTACTTC
12,few,TRBV20-1,.,TRBJ1-2,CSARGRFGGYTF,TGCAGTGCCAGGGGCAGGTTCGGAGGCTACACCTTC
15,few,TRBV9,.,TRBJ2-7,CASSATADGPYEQYF,TGTGCCAGCAGCGCGACAGCTGACGGTCCCTACGAGCAGTACTTC
11,once,TRBV29-1,TRBD2,TRBJ2-1,CTILLAAEQFF,TGCACCATCCTCCTAGCGGCTGAGCAGTTCTTC
15,.,TRBV5-1,TRBD1,TRBJ1-1,CASSGGQGGNTEAFF,TGCGCCAGCAGCGGGGGACAGGGTGGCAACACTGAAGCTTTCTTT
16,few,TRBV20-1,TRBD2,TRBJ2-1,CSARSREREPYNEQFF,TGCAGTGCTAGATCCCGGGAGCGGGAGCCCTACAATGAGCAGTTCTTC
17,.,TRBV20-1,TRBD2,TRBJ2-7,CSARDGSGRPLGYEQYF,TGCAGTGCTAGAGATGGTAGCGGGAGGCCCCTGGGCTACGAGCAGTACTTC
15,.,TRBV11-2,TRBD2,TRBJ2-1,CASSLPGGPYNEQFF,TGTGCCAGCAGCTTACCGGGAGGGCCTTACAATGAGCAGTTCTTC
14,.,TRBV12-5,.,TRBJ1-4,CASGSRGQNEKLFF,TGTGCTAGTGGTTCGCGGGGGCAGAATGAAAAACTGTTTTTT
13,.,TRBV7-3,.,TRBJ1-2,CASSLNGRSGYTF,TGTGCCAGCAGCTTAAATGGGAGGTCGGGCTACACCTTC
14,.,TRBV12-3/TRBV12-4,.,TRBJ1-1,CASSSSTPATEAFF,TGTGCCAGCAGTTCATCAACCCCGGCCACTGAAGCTTTCTTT
18,.,TRBV2,TRBD2,TRBJ2-5,CASSGGSLAGAVQETQYF,TGTGCCAGCAGTGGAGGGAGTCTAGCGGGAGCAGTCCAAGAGACCCAGTACTTC
15,.,TRBV4-2,.,TRBJ2-7,CASSQEAGPNYEQYF,TGTGCCAGCAGCCAAGAGGCGGGTCCCAACTACGAGCAGTACTTC
16,.,TRBV10-3,TRBD1,TRBJ1-5,CAISSVGTGGLQPQHF,TGTGCCATCAGCTCAGTCGGGACAGGGGGCCTTCAGCCCCAGCATTTT
16,.,TRBV20-1,TRBD2,TRBJ2-5,CSARGGLAGGGETQYF,TGCAGTGCTAGAGGGGGACTAGCGGGAGGGGGAGAGACCCAGTACTTC
14,.,TRBV5-1,.,TRBJ2-6,CACTDISGANVLTF,TGCGCCTGTACGGACATCTCTGGGGCCAACGTCCTGACTTTC
16,.,TRBV4-1,.,TRBJ2-7,CASSQVEAPNRYEQYF,TGCGCCAGCAGCCAGGTTGAGGCCCCAAACCGCTACGAGCAGTACTTC
18,.,TRBV6-1,TRBD2,TRBJ2-5,CASSEGAGTSGSLKTQYF,TGTGCCAGCAGTGAAGGGGCCGGGACTAGCGGGAGTTTGAAGACCCAGTACTTC
16,few,TRBV30,.,TRBJ2-7,CAAEITRTGNFYEQYF,TGTGCCGCTGAGATTACCCGGACGGGAAACTTCTACGAGCAGTACTTC
15,.,TRBV5-1,.,TRBJ2-3,CASSSGLEDTDTQYF,TGCGCCAGCAGCTCGGGACTGGAGGACACAGATACGCAGTATTTT
11,.,TRBV29-1,.,TRBJ2-7,CSVGGGVQQYF,TGCAGCGTTGGAGGGGGGGTACAGCAGTACTTC
13,few,TRBV7-8,.,TRBJ2-3,CASSLGVSDTQYF,TGTGCCAGCAGCTTAGGAGTTTCAGATACGCAGTATTTT
14,.,TRBV24-1,.,TRBJ1-2,CATSGNGVNYGYTF,TGTGCCACCAGTGGAAACGGAGTGAACTATGGCTACACCTTC
13,few,TRBV20-1,.,TRBJ2-7,CSARDLGADEQYF,TGCAGTGCTAGAGATCTGGGGGCGGACGAGCAGTACTTC
16,.,TRBV5-6,TRBD2,TRBJ2-5,CASSFYQRGGRETQYF,TGTGCCAGCAGCTTTTATCAGCGGGGGGGCCGGGAGACCCAGTACTTC
13,.,TRBV12-3/TRBV12-4,.,TRBJ1-1,CASKPGGNTEAFF,TGTGCCAGCAAACCCGGGGGAAACACTGAAGCTTTCTTT
14,.,TRBV7-3,.,TRBJ2-3,CASSPNGQRDTQYF,TGTGCCAGCAGCCCCAATGGTCAACGAGATACGCAGTATTTT
15,.,TRBV15,.,TRBJ2-7,CATSDAYGGRTKQYF,TGTGCCACCAGCGACGCCTATGGAGGGCGGACGAAGCAGTACTTC
13,.,TRBV29-1,.,TRBJ1-2,CSVEQGPNYGYTF,TGCAGCGTTGAACAGGGGCCTAACTATGGCTACACCTTC
16,.,TRBV6-5,.,TRBJ1-1,CASSLWGSRGNTEAFF,TGTGCCAGCAGTCTCTGGGGGAGCCGTGGGAACACTGAAGCTTTCTTT
15,once,TRBV6-6,.,TRBJ2-3,CASSPGGQYIDTQYF,TGTGCCAGCAGTCCCGGGGGTCAATATATAGATACGCAGTATTTT
14,.,TRBV5-1,.,TRBJ2-3,CASSLWGAADTQYF,TGCGCCAGCAGCTTATGGGGGGCGGCAGATACGCAGTATTTT
15,.,TRBV12-3/TRBV12-4,.,TRBJ2-7,CASSLVASGAHEQYF,TGTGCCAGCAGTTTAGTTGCGTCAGGGGCCCACGAGCAGTACTTC
16,.,TRBV29-1,TRBD2,TRBJ2-1,CSVGVAIAGGGNEQFF,TGCAGCGTTGGCGTCGCGATAGCGGGAGGGGGCAATGAGCAGTTCTTC
15,few,TRBV12-5,TRBD2,TRBJ2-7,CASAPTGLAGYEQYF,TGTGCTAGTGCCCCTACTGGACTAGCGGGCTACGAGCAGTACTTC
17,once,TRBV15,.,TRBJ2-1,CATSRERDLPSYNEQFF,TGTGCCACCAGCAGAGAACGGGACCTCCCGTCCTACAATGAGCAGTTCTTC
16,.,TRBV6-5,TRBD1,TRBJ2-5,CASSYWTGANQETQYF,TGTGCCAGCAGTTACTGGACAGGGGCAAACCAAGAGACCCAGTACTTC
15,once,TRBV5-1,.,TRBJ2-1,CASSARQNSYNEQFF,TGCGCCAGCAGCGCCCGACAGAACTCCTACAATGAGCAGTTCTTC